A selection of T cell receptor beta chains follows, all from one sample in a study of blood T cell repertoires in COVID-19. TCRdb's copy holds only in-frame clones and misses some; the assay was immunoSEQ multiplex PCR. Of about 140,000 clones listed, 70% to 90% were seen once; the top ten hold 1.5%. Material for sequencing was peripheral blood. The receptor set was obtained from a woman in her sixties or seventies with acute or convalescent COVID-19. Both conserved end residues are part of each CDR3. Each record gives: J gene, V gene, clone size, D gene, CDR3 length, CDR3 DNA, CDR3 protein. D genes are given only for firm matches. Some rows have no size entry. The others give once, few or many, or a class for an expanded clone.

j_call: TRBJ2-7
v_call: TRBV27
clone_size: NA
d_call: TRBD1
cdr3_length: 16
cdr3_nt: TGTGCCAGCAGTAAACTCGGGACAGGGACCCCCTTCGAGCAGTACTTC
cdr3_aa: CASSKLGTGTPFEQYF

j_call: TRBJ2-3
v_call: TRBV28
clone_size: NA
d_call: NA
cdr3_length: 15
cdr3_nt: TGTGCCAGCGGGGGCTCGGAGTCGGGCACAGATACGCAGTATTTT
cdr3_aa: CASGGSESGTDTQYF

j_call: TRBJ1-1
v_call: TRBV30
clone_size: NA
d_call: TRBD1
cdr3_length: 15
cdr3_nt: TGTGCCTGGAGGCGGGCAGGGGGCATGAACACTGAAGCTTTCTTT
cdr3_aa: CAWRRAGGMNTEAFF

j_call: TRBJ2-7
v_call: TRBV30
clone_size: NA
d_call: TRBD1
cdr3_length: 12
cdr3_nt: TGTGCCTGGGCCGGGACAGGCAACGAGCAGTACTTC
cdr3_aa: CAWAGTGNEQYF

j_call: TRBJ2-4
v_call: TRBV4-2
clone_size: NA
d_call: TRBD2
cdr3_length: 16
cdr3_nt: TGTGCCAGCAGCCAAATGGGACTAGCGGGGGGTAACATTCAGTACTTC
cdr3_aa: CASSQMGLAGGNIQYF

j_call: TRBJ2-5
v_call: TRBV6-1
clone_size: NA
d_call: NA
cdr3_length: 16
cdr3_nt: TGTGCCAGCAGTGAAGGCGGGGGCCCCTTGAAAGAGACCCAGTACTTC
cdr3_aa: CASSEGGGPLKETQYF

j_call: TRBJ2-1
v_call: TRBV4-3
clone_size: NA
d_call: NA
cdr3_length: 15
cdr3_nt: TGCGCCAGCAGCCTACACGGACAGGGAGGGGACGAGCAGTTCTTC
cdr3_aa: CASSLHGQGGDEQFF

j_call: TRBJ2-1
v_call: TRBV28
clone_size: NA
d_call: NA
cdr3_length: 17
cdr3_nt: TGTGCCAGCAGTTCGGTCAGACTCTTAGAAGGCTACAATGAGCAGTTCTTC
cdr3_aa: CASSSVRLLEGYNEQFF

j_call: TRBJ1-1
v_call: TRBV7-2
clone_size: NA
d_call: NA
cdr3_length: 14
cdr3_nt: TGTGCCAGCATCAATATCCCTCAAGGGGGGGGAGCTTTCTTT
cdr3_aa: CASINIPQGGGAFF

j_call: TRBJ1-6
v_call: TRBV12-3/TRBV12-4
clone_size: NA
d_call: NA
cdr3_length: 13
cdr3_nt: TGTGCCAGCAGTTCTACCGAAAATTCACCCCTCCACTTT
cdr3_aa: CASSSTENSPLHF

j_call: TRBJ2-1
v_call: TRBV3-1/TRBV3-2
clone_size: few
d_call: TRBD2
cdr3_length: 16
cdr3_nt: TGTGCCAGCAGCCATACCGGGGGGGACCTCTACAATGAGCAGTTCTTC
cdr3_aa: CASSHTGGDLYNEQFF

j_call: TRBJ1-1
v_call: TRBV7-2
clone_size: NA
d_call: NA
cdr3_length: 13
cdr3_nt: TGTGCCAGCAGCCTCGGGGAAGGTACTGAAGCTTTCTTT
cdr3_aa: CASSLGEGTEAFF

j_call: TRBJ1-2
v_call: TRBV19
clone_size: NA
d_call: TRBD1
cdr3_length: 14
cdr3_nt: TGTGCCAGTAGCTGGCCCCACACAGGGGCCGGCTACACCTTC
cdr3_aa: CASSWPHTGAGYTF

j_call: TRBJ2-1
v_call: TRBV6-2/TRBV6-3
clone_size: NA
d_call: NA
cdr3_length: 14
cdr3_nt: TGTGCCAGCAGCCCTGAGGCAGCCTACAATGAGCAGTTCTTC
cdr3_aa: CASSPEAAYNEQFF

j_call: TRBJ2-7
v_call: TRBV19
clone_size: NA
d_call: NA
cdr3_length: 14
cdr3_nt: TGTGCCAGTAGTACCCGGACTGTCTCCTACGAGCAGTACTTC
cdr3_aa: CASSTRTVSYEQYF

j_call: TRBJ2-3
v_call: TRBV24-1
clone_size: few
d_call: NA
cdr3_length: 14
cdr3_nt: TGTGCCACCAGTGACTCCCGACTTCTGGATACGCAGTATTTT
cdr3_aa: CATSDSRLLDTQYF

j_call: TRBJ1-3
v_call: TRBV19
clone_size: NA
d_call: NA
cdr3_length: 14
cdr3_nt: TGTGCCAGTAGTATCTTTTCCTCTGGAAACACCATATATTTT
cdr3_aa: CASSIFSSGNTIYF

j_call: TRBJ1-1
v_call: TRBV2
clone_size: NA
d_call: TRBD1
cdr3_length: 16
cdr3_nt: TGTGCCAGCAGTGCCTCCAAGGACAGGGGAGGTACTGAAGCTTTCTTT
cdr3_aa: CASSASKDRGGTEAFF

j_call: TRBJ1-5
v_call: TRBV5-5
clone_size: NA
d_call: TRBD1
cdr3_length: 14
cdr3_nt: TGTGCCAGCAGCCAGACAGGGGGCAATCAGCCCCAGCATTTT
cdr3_aa: CASSQTGGNQPQHF

j_call: TRBJ2-3
v_call: TRBV28
clone_size: NA
d_call: TRBD2
cdr3_length: 16
cdr3_nt: TGTGCCAGCAGTCCCTCGAAGCTAGCGGAAGCAGATACGCAGTATTTT
cdr3_aa: CASSPSKLAEADTQYF

j_call: TRBJ2-6
v_call: TRBV7-9
clone_size: NA
d_call: TRBD1
cdr3_length: 18
cdr3_nt: TGTGCCAGCGGGACAGTTGACCCCACTCTCTCTGGGGCCAACGTCCTGACTTTC
cdr3_aa: CASGTVDPTLSGANVLTF

j_call: TRBJ2-7
v_call: TRBV24-1
clone_size: NA
d_call: TRBD1
cdr3_length: 15
cdr3_nt: TGTGCCACCAGTGAGTACGGGACAGAAGTCTCCGAGCAGTACTTC
cdr3_aa: CATSEYGTEVSEQYF

j_call: TRBJ1-2
v_call: TRBV18
clone_size: NA
d_call: NA
cdr3_length: 14
cdr3_nt: TGTGCCAGCTCACAGACTAGGGAGAGCTATGGCTACACCTTC
cdr3_aa: CASSQTRESYGYTF

j_call: TRBJ1-4
v_call: TRBV7-9
clone_size: NA
d_call: NA
cdr3_length: 14
cdr3_nt: TGTGCCAGCAGCGAGGGCTTGACGGCTGAAAAACTGTTTTTT
cdr3_aa: CASSEGLTAEKLFF

j_call: TRBJ2-3
v_call: TRBV10-3
clone_size: NA
d_call: TRBD2
cdr3_length: 13
cdr3_nt: TGTGCCATCACTAGCGGGGGAACAGATACGCAGTATTTT
cdr3_aa: CAITSGGTDTQYF

j_call: TRBJ2-7
v_call: TRBV30
clone_size: NA
d_call: TRBD1
cdr3_length: 15
cdr3_nt: TGTGCCTGGAGTGGGCGGCAGGGGGCCTCCTACGAGCAGTACTTC
cdr3_aa: CAWSGRQGASYEQYF

j_call: TRBJ2-7
v_call: TRBV5-1
clone_size: NA
d_call: TRBD1
cdr3_length: 15
cdr3_nt: TGCGCCAGCAGCTCCTGGACAGGGCTCTCCTACGAGCAGTACTTC
cdr3_aa: CASSSWTGLSYEQYF

j_call: TRBJ1-1
v_call: TRBV18
clone_size: NA
d_call: TRBD1
cdr3_length: 17
cdr3_nt: TGTGCCAGCTCACCACTCCCGAAGGGGGCCATGAACACTGAAGCTTTCTTT
cdr3_aa: CASSPLPKGAMNTEAFF

j_call: TRBJ1-5
v_call: TRBV7-2
clone_size: NA
d_call: TRBD1
cdr3_length: 15
cdr3_nt: TGTGCCAGCAGCCGCAACGGACAGGGCAGTCAGCCCCAGCATTTT
cdr3_aa: CASSRNGQGSQPQHF

j_call: TRBJ1-6
v_call: TRBV10-3
clone_size: NA
d_call: TRBD1
cdr3_length: 14
cdr3_nt: TGTGCCATCAGTGAGACAGGGGACAATTCACCCCTCCACTTT
cdr3_aa: CAISETGDNSPLHF

j_call: TRBJ1-2
v_call: TRBV5-6
clone_size: NA
d_call: TRBD1
cdr3_length: 15
cdr3_nt: TGTGCCAGCAGCCCCCTTGGGACAGTAAACTATGGCTACACCTTC
cdr3_aa: CASSPLGTVNYGYTF

j_call: TRBJ2-1
v_call: TRBV4-3
clone_size: NA
d_call: TRBD1
cdr3_length: 20
cdr3_nt: TGCGCCAGCAGCCAAGATCCCCTCTCTCCGGGACAGGGCTGGATGGATGAGCAGTTCTTC
cdr3_aa: CASSQDPLSPGQGWMDEQFF

j_call: TRBJ1-2
v_call: TRBV4-2
clone_size: NA
d_call: NA
cdr3_length: 17
cdr3_nt: TGTGCCAGCAGCCAAGATTCCGCGACACCCTTCAACTATGGCTACACCTTC
cdr3_aa: CASSQDSATPFNYGYTF

j_call: TRBJ2-7
v_call: TRBV7-9
clone_size: NA
d_call: TRBD1
cdr3_length: 13
cdr3_nt: TGTGCCAGCAGCTTGGACAGGGTGTACGAGCAGTACTTC
cdr3_aa: CASSLDRVYEQYF

j_call: TRBJ1-2
v_call: TRBV30
clone_size: once
d_call: TRBD1
cdr3_length: 15
cdr3_nt: TGTGCCTGGAGAAGACCAGGGGGTTCTAACTATGGCTACACCTTC
cdr3_aa: CAWRRPGGSNYGYTF